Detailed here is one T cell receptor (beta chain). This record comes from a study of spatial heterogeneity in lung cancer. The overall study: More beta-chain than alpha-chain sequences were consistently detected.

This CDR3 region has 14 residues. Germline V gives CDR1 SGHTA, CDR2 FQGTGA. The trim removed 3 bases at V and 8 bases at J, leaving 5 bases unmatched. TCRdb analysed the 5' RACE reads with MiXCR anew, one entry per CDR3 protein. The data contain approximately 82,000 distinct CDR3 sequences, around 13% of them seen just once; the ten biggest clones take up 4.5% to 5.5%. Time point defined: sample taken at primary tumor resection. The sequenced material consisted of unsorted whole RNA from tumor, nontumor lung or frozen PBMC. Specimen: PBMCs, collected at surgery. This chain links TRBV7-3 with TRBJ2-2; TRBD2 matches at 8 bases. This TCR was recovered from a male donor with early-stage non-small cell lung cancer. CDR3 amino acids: CASSLGTRGGELFF. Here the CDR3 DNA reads TGTGCCAGCAGCTTGGGGACTAGAGGAGGGGAGCTGTTTTTT.